This passage covers 19 T cell receptor beta chains from one sample sequenced in a study of blood T cell repertoires in COVID-19. TCRdb's table, derived via immunoSEQ multiplex PCR, lists solely in-frame clones and lacks some. The sample contains 300,000 to 350,000 clones, more than 70% of which appear only once. Source material: peripheral blood. These receptors came from a man aged 30 to 39 with active or convalescent COVID-19.

The V gene is TRBV13, the J gene TRBJ1-2; a possible D gene is TRBD1 (5 bases). Per the germline V gene, CDR1 is PRHDT and CDR2 is FYEKMQ (reference sequence). The V end lost 5 bases, the J end lost 1 base, and 8 bases lay between the germline ends. The CDR3 contains 13 residues. The CDR3 nucleotides read TGTGCCAGCAGCCTGGGGGGTAACTATGGCTACACCTTC. It is translated as CASSLGGNYGYTF.

The chain carries TRBV7-2 and TRBJ1-5, with D perhaps matching TRBD1 (5 bases). The CDR3 sequence is 16 residues long. Germline CDR1 and CDR2: SGHTA and FQGNSA. V was shortened by 2 bases and J by 5 bases, with 16 bases between the two germline ends. Written as DNA, the CDR3 is TGTGCCAGCAGCTTAACGGGGGGAGGGGCGCATCAGCCCCAGCATTTT. The encoded protein is CASSLTGGGAHQPQHF.

The rearrangement uses TRBV4-2 and TRBJ2-3, with TRBD2 identical over 7 bases. CDR1 and CDR2 (germline): LGHNA, YNFKEQ. V shed 0 bases and J 4 bases; nucleotides not matched to a gene: 7. The CDR3 loop spans 16 amino acids. Here the CDR3 DNA reads TGTGCCAGCAGCCAAGATTGGCGGGGGTTCCCAGATACGCAGTATTTT. Protein: CASSQDWRGFPDTQYF.

This clone was recorded once. The V and J genes are TRBV5-8 and TRBJ2-5; D unclear. The CDR3 covers 15 residues. The germline V and J ends were trimmed by 4 bases and 1 base, with 14 bases remaining between them. Germline V gene sequence: CDR1 SGHTS, CDR2 YDEGEE. CDR3 sequence reads: CASSPRSRTQETQYF. Here the CDR3 DNA reads TGTGCCAGCAGCCCAAGGAGTCGAACCCAAGAGACCCAGTACTTC. Full variable domain (remainder filled in from reference TRBV5-8 and TRBJ2-5): EAGVTQSPTHLIKTRGQQATLRCSPISGHTSVYWYQQALGLGLQFLLWYDEGEERNRGNFPPRFSGRQFPNYSSELNVNALELEDSALYLCASSPRSRTQETQYFGPGTRLLVL.

V gene TRBV7-7 combines with J gene TRBJ2-1, with TRBD2 as a possible D gene (6 bases). The CDR3 runs to 13 residues. Germline V gene data show CDR1 as SSHAT and CDR2 as FNYEAQ (reference sequence). V lost 5 bases and J lost 10, with 15 bases in between. Here the CDR3 reads CASSRDSIGEQFF. In DNA form, the CDR3 reads TGTGCCAGCAGCCGGGACTCCATTGGGGAGCAGTTCTTC.

The chain carries TRBV6-2 or TRBV6-3 and TRBJ2-5; 9 bases fit TRBD2. CDR3 size: 15 residues. Germline loops: CDR1 MNHEY, CDR2 SVGEGT. Germline trimming cut 5 bases from V and 3 bases from J; bases unmatched to any gene: 7. CDR3 sequence (DNA): TGTGCCAGCAGTCACATTCTAGCGGGGAAAGAGACCCAGTACTTC. Amino acid sequence: CASSHILAGKETQYF.

This clone was counted only a few times. This chain connects TRBV4-1 to TRBJ2-1, with TRBD2 matching over 9 bases. CDR1 and CDR2 from the germline V gene are MGHRA and YSYEKL. The CDR3 loop spans 19 amino acids. V trimming: 3 bases; J trimming: 0 bases; junction bases outside the gene matches: 12. CDR3 coding DNA: TGCGCCAGCAGCCACCCACTAGCGGGTATCTTCAGCTCCTACAATGAGCAGTTCTTC. Its translation: CASSHPLAGIFSSYNEQFF.

The rearrangement joins TRBV3-1 (or the pseudogene TRBV3-2) to TRBJ2-5; D is ambiguous. V shed 5 bases and J shed 5 bases, with 6 bases lying between them. The V gene's germline CDR1 is LGHDT and CDR2 YNNKEL (reference sequence). CDR3 length: 11 residues. CDR3 protein: CASSNWETQYF. Here the CDR3 DNA reads TGTGCCAGCAGCAACTGGGAGACCCAGTACTTC.

This chain uses TRBV3-1 (or the pseudogene TRBV3-2) with TRBJ2-4; TRBD1 matches 7 bases. Unmatched junction bases numbered 12, after V lost 1 base and J lost 0 bases. Germline V gene data show CDR1 as LGHDT and CDR2 as YNNKEL (reference sequence). This CDR3 has 19 residues. The CDR3 nucleotides are TGTGCCAGCAGCCAAGCCCGGGGACAGAATTCACTAGCCAAAAACATTCAGTACTTC. It translates to CASSQARGQNSLAKNIQYF.

This chain links TRBV29-1 with TRBJ1-2; weak D call: TRBD1 (5 bases). V dropped 3 bases and J dropped 1 base, with 12 bases sitting between them. CDR1 is SQVTM and CDR2 is ANQGSEA in the germline V gene. CDR3 length: 14 residues. The CDR3 bases are TGCAGCGTTGACCCTGAGACAGATAACTATGGCTACACCTTC. Its protein is CSVDPETDNYGYTF.

V is TRBV18 and J is TRBJ2-5, with 12 bases that match TRBD2. CDR1 is KGHSH, CDR2 LQKENI, per germline. This CDR3 contains 18 residues. The V and J ends lost 1 base and 2 bases, in that order; junction bases with no gene match: 8. The CDR3 sequence: CASSPQILLAGGQETQYF. CDR3 bases: TGTGCCAGCTCACCACAAATTCTGCTAGCGGGAGGGCAAGAGACCCAGTACTTC.

The chain is built from TRBV7-2 and TRBJ1-1, with 8 nucleotides matching TRBD1. In germline, CDR1 is SGHTA, CDR2 FQGNSA. V dropped 0 bases and J dropped 4; count of bases not matched to a gene: 7. The CDR3 covers 16 residues. CDR3 protein: CASSLAPGQGGTEAFF. The CDR3 DNA sequence: TGTGCCAGCAGCTTAGCGCCTGGACAGGGTGGCACTGAAGCTTTCTTT.

Points on this clone: A read error is possible here, since a much larger clone lies one base away. The gene calls are TRBV6-6 and TRBJ1-1; D uncertain. Trimming took off 6 bases at V and 0 bases at J, with 5 bases between the two ends. From germline, CDR1 is MNHNY and CDR2 SVGAGI (reference sequence). This CDR3 comprises 12 residues. CDR3 DNA sequence: TGTGCCAGCAGGCGGGTGAACACTGAAGCTTTCTTT. This sequence encodes CASRRVNTEAFF.

This chain joins TRBV7-2 and TRBJ2-3; TRBD2 matches 8 bases. Germline V gene data show CDR1 as SGHTA and CDR2 as FQGNSA. The CDR3 loop spans 15 amino acids. Trimming removed 5 bases from V and 4 bases from J; junction bases left unmatched: 8. The CDR3 region has the DNA TGTGCCAGCAGCCTACGACGGGGGGGGGCAGATACGCAGTATTTT. Its translation is CASSLRRGGADTQYF.

The genes are TRBV7-2 and TRBJ2-5; D call uncertain. Germline-derived CDR1 and CDR2 are SGHTA and FQGNSA. V was pared by 2 bases and J by 0 bases, with 4 bases between. The CDR3 has 13 amino acids. This chain's CDR3 is CASSLSYQETQYF. The CDR3 nucleotides are TGTGCCAGCAGCTTAAGCTACCAAGAGACCCAGTACTTC.

The gene calls are TRBV5-1 and TRBJ2-5, with TRBD2 matching over 14 bases. V lost 4 bases and J lost 4; bases outside the gene matches: 9. The CDR3 loop spans 17 amino acids. CDR1 SGHRS and CDR2 YFSETQ come from the germline V gene. The CDR3 region has the DNA TGCGCCAGCAGCCTCCGGACTAGCGGGGGGCCGGGAGAGACCCAGTACTTC. This encodes CASSLRTSGGPGETQYF.

The V and J genes are TRBV18 and TRBJ2-1; 9 bases align to TRBD1. Germline loops: CDR1 KGHSH, CDR2 LQKENI. Unmatched junction bases numbered 16, after V lost 4 bases and J lost 9 bases. This CDR3 spans 17 amino acids. CDR3 nucleotides: TGTGCCAGCTCACTCCCGGTCACACAGGGGGCGACCGCTGAGCAGTTCTTC. It yields the protein CASSLPVTQGATAEQFF. Full variable domain (rest looked up from reference TRBV18 and TRBJ2-1): NAGVMQNPRHLVRRRGQEARLRCSPMKGHSHVYWYRQLPEEGLKFMVYLQKENIIDESGMPKERFSAEFPKEGPSILRIQQVVRGDSAAYFCASSLPVTQGATAEQFFGPGTRLTVL.

The chain has TRBV2 and TRBJ2-3; 7 bases are a match to TRBD2. V was pared by 8 bases and J by 4 bases, with 9 bases of the junction left unmatched. The CDR3 runs 14 residues. Germline CDR1 reads SNHLY; CDR2 reads FYNNEI. CDR3 protein: CASEFRGEADTQYF. As DNA, the CDR3 is TGTGCCAGCGAGTTTCGGGGGGAGGCAGATACGCAGTATTTT. The full variable domain, rest sourced from reference TRBV2 and TRBJ2-3, is EPEVTQTPSHQVTQMGQEVILRCVPISNHLYFYWYRQILGQKVEFLVSFYNNEISEKSEIFDDQFSVERPDGSNFTLKIRSTKLEDSAMYFCASEFRGEADTQYFGPGTRLTVL.

The chain combines TRBV21-1 with TRBJ1-3. TRBV21-1 is a known pseudogene. CDR3 size: 15 residues. CDR3 nucleotides: TGTGCCAGCAGTCCGGCCGGGGGATCGGGAAACACCATATATTTT. Amino acids: CASSPAGGSGNTIYF.